This T cell receptor beta chain was recovered during a study of response to subunit inactivated influenza vaccine. Trimming stripped 3 bases from V and 2 bases from J, with 11 bases between. The germline V gene has CDR1 MGHRA and CDR2 YSYEKL. The CDR3 totals 14 residues. TCRdb re-analysed the RT-PCR reads in MiXCR, keeping a single row per CDR3 protein. The sample consists of hundreds of thousands of distinct CDR3 sequences, approximately 17% of them appearing once. This clonotype was sampled from a man between 45 and 60 years old who received an inactivated influenza vaccine. The sample here was PBMCs from blood, taken 5 to 6 days after vaccination. The gene calls are TRBV4-1 and TRBJ2-7, with D perhaps given as TRBD1 or TRBD2 (5 bases each). CDR3 bases: TGCGCCAGCAGCCACGGGGCCAGCCCCTACGAGCAGTACTTC. Amino acid sequence: CASSHGASPYEQYF.